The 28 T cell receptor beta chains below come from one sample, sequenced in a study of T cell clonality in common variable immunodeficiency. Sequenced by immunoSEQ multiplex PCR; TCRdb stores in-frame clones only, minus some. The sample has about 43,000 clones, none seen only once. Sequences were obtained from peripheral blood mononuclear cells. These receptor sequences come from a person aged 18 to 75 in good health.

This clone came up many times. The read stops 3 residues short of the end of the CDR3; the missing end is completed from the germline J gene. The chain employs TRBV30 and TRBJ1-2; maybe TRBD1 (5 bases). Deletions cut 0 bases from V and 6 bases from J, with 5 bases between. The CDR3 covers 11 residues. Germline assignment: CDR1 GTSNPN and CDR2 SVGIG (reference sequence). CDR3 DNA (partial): TGTGCCTGGAGTGTAGGGGATGGC. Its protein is CAWSVGDG. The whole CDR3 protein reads CAWSVGDGYTF.

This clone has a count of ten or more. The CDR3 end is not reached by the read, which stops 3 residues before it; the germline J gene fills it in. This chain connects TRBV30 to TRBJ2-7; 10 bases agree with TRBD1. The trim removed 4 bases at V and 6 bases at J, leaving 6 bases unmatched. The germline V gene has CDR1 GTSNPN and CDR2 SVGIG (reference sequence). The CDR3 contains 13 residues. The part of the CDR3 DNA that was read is TGTGCCTGGAACAGACAGGGGGCCGGCGAG. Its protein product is CAWNRQGAGE. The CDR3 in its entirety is CAWNRQGAGEQYF.

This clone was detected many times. The CDR3 loop is CAISETGFTGELFF. CDR3 bases read: TGTGCCATCAGTGAGACGGGGTTTACCGGGGAG. The chain uses TRBV10-3 and TRBJ2-2; D possibly corresponds to TRBD2 (5 bases). The missing CDR3 end, 3 residues past where the read stops, is filled in from the germline J gene. V dropped 2 bases and J dropped 5 bases, with 9 bases sitting between them. This CDR3 is built from 14 residues. Germline V CDR1 and CDR2: ENHRY, SYGVKD.

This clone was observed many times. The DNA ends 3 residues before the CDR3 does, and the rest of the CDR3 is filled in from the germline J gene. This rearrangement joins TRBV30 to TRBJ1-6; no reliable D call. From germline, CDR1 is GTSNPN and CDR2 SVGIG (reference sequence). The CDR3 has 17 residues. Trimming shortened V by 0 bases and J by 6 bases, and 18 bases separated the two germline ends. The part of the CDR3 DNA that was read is TGTGCCTGGAGTGTACTAGGCCCCCCGGCCTCTAATTCACCC. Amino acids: CAWSVLGPPASNSP. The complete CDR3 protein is CAWSVLGPPASNSPLHF.

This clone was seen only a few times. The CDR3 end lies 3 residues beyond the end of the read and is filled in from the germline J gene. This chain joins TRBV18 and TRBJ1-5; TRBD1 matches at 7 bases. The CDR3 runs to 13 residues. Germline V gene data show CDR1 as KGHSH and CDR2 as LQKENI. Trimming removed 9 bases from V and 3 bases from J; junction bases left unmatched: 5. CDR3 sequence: CASRQGLNQPQHF. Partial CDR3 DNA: TGTGCCAGTAGACAGGGCCTCAATCAGCCC.

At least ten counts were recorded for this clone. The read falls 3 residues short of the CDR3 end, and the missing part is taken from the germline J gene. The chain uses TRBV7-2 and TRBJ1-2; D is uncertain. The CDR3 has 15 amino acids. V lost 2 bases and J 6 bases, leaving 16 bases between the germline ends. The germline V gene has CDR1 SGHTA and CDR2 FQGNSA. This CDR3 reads CASSLMGASRNGYTF. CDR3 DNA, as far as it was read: TGTGCCAGCAGCTTAATGGGCGCATCCCGCAATGGC.

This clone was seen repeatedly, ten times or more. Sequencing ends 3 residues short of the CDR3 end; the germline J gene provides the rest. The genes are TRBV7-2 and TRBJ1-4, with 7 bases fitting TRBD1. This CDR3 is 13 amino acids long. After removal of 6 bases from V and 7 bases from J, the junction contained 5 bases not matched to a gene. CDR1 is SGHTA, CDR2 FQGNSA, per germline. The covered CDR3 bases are TGTGCCAGCAGGAGACAGGGAGGTGAAAAA. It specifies CASRRQGGEK. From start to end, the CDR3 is CASRRQGGEKLFF.

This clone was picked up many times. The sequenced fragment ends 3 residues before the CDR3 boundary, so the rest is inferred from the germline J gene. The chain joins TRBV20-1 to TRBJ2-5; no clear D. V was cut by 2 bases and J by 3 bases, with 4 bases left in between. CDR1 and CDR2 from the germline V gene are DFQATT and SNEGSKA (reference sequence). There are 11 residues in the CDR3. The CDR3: CSARPEETQYF. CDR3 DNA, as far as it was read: TGCAGTGCTAGACCCGAAGAGACC.

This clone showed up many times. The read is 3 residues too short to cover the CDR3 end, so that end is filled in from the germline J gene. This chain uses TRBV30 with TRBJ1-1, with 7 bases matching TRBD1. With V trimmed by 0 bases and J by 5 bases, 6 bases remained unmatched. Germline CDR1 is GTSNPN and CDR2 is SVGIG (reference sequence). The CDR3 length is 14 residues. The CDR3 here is CAWSVARGKTEAFF. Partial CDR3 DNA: TGTGCCTGGAGTGTTGCCAGGGGGAAAACTGAA.

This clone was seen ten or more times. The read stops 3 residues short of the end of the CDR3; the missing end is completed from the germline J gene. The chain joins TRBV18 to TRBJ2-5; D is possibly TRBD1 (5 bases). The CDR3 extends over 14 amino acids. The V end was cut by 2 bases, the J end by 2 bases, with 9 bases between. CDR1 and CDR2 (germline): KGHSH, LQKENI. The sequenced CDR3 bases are TGTGCCAGCTCACCATACCAGGGTCAAGAGACC. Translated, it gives CASSPYQGQET. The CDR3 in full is CASSPYQGQETQYF.

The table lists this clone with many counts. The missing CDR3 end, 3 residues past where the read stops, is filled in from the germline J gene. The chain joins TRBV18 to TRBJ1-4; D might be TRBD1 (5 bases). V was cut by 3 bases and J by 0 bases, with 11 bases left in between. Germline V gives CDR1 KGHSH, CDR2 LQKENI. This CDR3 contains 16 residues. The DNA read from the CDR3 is TGTGCCAGCTCACCTTCCTGGACAACAACTAATGAAAAA. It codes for CASSPSWTTTNEK. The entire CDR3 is CASSPSWTTTNEKLFF.

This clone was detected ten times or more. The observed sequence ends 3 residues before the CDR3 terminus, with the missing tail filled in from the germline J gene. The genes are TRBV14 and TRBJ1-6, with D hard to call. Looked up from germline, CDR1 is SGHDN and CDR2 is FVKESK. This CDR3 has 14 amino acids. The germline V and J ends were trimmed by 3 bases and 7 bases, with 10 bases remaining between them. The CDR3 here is CASSHHLENSPLHF. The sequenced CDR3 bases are TGTGCCAGCAGCCATCACTTAGAAAATTCACCC. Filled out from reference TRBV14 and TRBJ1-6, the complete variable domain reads EAGVTQFPSHSVIEKGQTVTLRCDPISGHDNLYWYRRVMGKEIKFLLHFVKESKQDESGMPNNRFLAERTGGTYSTLKVQPAELEDSGVYFCASSHHLENSPLHFGNGTRLTVT.

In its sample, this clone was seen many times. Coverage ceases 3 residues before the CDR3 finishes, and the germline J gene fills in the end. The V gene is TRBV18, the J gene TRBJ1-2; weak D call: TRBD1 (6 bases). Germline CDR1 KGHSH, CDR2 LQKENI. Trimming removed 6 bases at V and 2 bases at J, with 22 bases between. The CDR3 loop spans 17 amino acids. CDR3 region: CASSPLTVTGMNYGYTF. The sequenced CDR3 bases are TGTGCCAGCTCCCCTCTCACTGTCACAGGGATGAACTATGGC.

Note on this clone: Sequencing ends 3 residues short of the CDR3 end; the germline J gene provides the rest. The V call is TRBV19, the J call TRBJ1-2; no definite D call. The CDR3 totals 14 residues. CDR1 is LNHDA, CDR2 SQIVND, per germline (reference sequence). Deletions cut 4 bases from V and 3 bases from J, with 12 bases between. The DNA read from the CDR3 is TGTGCCAGTAGTAGGCAGACCCGGGACTATGGC. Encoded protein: CASSRQTRDYG. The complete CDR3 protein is CASSRQTRDYGYTF.

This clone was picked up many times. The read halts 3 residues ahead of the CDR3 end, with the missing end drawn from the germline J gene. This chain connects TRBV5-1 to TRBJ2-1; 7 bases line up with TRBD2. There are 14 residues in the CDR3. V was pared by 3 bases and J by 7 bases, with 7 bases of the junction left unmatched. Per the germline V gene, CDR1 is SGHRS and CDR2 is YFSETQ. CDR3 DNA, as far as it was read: TGCGCCAGCAGCTCAACACTAGCGCAGAATGAG. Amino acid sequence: CASSSTLAQNE. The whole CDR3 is CASSSTLAQNEQFF.

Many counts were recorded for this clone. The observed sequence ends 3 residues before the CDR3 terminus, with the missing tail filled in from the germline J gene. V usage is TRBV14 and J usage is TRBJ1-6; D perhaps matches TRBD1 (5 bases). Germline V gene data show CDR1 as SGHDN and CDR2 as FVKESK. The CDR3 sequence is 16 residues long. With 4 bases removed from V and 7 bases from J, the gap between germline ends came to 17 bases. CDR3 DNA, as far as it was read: TGTGCCAGCAGCCCGGAGACGGGACTCTGGAATTCACCC. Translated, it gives CASSPETGLWNSP. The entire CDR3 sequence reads CASSPETGLWNSPLHF.

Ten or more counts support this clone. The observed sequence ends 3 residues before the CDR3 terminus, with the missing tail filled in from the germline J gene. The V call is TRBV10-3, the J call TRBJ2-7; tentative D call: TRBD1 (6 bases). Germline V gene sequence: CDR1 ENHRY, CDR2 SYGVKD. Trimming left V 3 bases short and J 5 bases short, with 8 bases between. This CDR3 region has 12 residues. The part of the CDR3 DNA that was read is TGTGCCATCAGTGAACAGGGAGACGAG. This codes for CAISEQGDE. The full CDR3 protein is CAISEQGDEQYF.

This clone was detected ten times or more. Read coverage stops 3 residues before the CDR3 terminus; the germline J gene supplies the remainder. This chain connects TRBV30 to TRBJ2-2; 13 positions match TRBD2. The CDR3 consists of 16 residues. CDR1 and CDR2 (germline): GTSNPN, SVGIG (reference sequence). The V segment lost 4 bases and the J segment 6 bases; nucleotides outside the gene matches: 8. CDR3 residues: CAWNPGLAGAAGELFF. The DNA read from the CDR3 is TGTGCCTGGAACCCCGGACTAGCGGGAGCAGCCGGGGAG.

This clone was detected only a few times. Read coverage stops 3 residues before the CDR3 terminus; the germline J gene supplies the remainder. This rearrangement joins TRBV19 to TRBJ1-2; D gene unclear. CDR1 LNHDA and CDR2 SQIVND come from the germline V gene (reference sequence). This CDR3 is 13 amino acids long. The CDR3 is CASSTDSGNDYTF. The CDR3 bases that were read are TGTGCCAGTAGTACTGACTCGGGTAATGAC.

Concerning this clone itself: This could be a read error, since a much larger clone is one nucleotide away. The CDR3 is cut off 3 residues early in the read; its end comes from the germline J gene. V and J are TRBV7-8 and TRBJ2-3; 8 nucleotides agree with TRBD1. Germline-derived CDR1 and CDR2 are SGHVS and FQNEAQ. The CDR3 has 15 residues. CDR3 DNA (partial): TGTGCCAGCAGCCCAAGGGACAGGCCCACAGGTACG. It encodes CASSPRDRPTGT. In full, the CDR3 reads CASSPRDRPTGTQYF.

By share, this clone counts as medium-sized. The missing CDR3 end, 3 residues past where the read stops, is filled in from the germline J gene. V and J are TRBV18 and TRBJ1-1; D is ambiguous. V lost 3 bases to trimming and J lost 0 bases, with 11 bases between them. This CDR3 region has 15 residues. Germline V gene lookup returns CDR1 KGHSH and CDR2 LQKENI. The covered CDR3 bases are TGTGCCAGCTCACCCTGGGCAGGCATGAACACTGAA. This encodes CASSPWAGMNTE. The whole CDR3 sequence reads CASSPWAGMNTEAFF.

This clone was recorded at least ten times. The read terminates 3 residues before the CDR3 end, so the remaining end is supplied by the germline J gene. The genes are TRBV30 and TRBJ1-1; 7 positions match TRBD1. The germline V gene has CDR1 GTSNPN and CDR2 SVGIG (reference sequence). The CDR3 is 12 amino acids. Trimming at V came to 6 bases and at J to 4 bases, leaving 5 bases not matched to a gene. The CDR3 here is CACDRDGTEAFF. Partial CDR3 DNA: TGTGCCTGTGACAGGGACGGCACTGAA.

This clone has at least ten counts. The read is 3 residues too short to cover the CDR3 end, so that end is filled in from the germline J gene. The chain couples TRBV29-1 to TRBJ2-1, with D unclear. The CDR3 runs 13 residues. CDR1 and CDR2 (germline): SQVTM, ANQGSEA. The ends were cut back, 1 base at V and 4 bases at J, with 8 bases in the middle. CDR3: CSVEGGRYNEQFF. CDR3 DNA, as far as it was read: TGCAGCGTTGAAGGCGGCCGGTACAATGAG.

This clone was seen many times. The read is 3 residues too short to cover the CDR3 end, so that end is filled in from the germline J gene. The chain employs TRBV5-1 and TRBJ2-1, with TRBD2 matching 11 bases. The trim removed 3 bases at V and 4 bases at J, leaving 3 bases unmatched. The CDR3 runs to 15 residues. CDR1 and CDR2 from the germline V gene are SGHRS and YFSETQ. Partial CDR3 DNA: TGCGCCAGCAGCTCGGGGACTAGCGGTTACAATGAG. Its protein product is CASSSGTSGYNE. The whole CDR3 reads CASSSGTSGYNEQFF.

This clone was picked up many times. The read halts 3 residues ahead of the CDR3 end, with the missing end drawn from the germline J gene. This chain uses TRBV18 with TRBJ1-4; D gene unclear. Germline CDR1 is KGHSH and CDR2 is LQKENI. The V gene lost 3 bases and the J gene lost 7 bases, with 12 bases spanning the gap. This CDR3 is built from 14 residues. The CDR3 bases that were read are TGTGCCAGCTCACCCCAATACAGCCCTGAAAAA. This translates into CASSPQYSPEK. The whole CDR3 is CASSPQYSPEKLFF.

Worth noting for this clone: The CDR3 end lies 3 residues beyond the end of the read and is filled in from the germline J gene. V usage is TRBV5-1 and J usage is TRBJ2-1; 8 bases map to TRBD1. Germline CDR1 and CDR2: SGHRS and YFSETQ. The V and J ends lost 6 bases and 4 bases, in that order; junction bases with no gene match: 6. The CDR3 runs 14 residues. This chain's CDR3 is CASKGTGDYNEQFF. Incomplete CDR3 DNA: TGCGCCAGCAAGGGGACAGGAGATTACAATGAG.

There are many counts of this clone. CDR3 bases read: TGTGCCAGCAGCCAAGGGGCCACCTCAAGGCTCAACATT. It is translated as CASSQGATSRLNI. The complete CDR3 reads CASSQGATSRLNIQYF. The rearrangement uses TRBV14 and TRBJ2-4; no firm D call. With the read ending 3 residues before the CDR3 end, the germline J gene is used to fill in that end. The CDR3 has 16 amino acids. Germline V lookup: CDR1 SGHDN, CDR2 FVKESK. The V end lost 1 base, the J end lost 7 bases, and 17 bases lay between the germline ends. Combining the CDR3 with reference TRBV14 and TRBJ2-4 gives the whole variable domain EAGVTQFPSHSVIEKGQTVTLRCDPISGHDNLYWYRRVMGKEIKFLLHFVKESKQDESGMPNNRFLAERTGGTYSTLKVQPAELEDSGVYFCASSQGATSRLNIQYFGAGTRLSVL.

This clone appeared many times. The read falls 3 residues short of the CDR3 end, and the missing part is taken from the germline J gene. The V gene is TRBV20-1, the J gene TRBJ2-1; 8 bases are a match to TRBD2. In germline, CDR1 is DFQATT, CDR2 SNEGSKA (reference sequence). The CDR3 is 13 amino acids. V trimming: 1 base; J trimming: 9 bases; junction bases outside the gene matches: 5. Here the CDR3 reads CSARALAETEQFF. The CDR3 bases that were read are TGCAGTGCTAGAGCACTAGCGGAGACTGAG.